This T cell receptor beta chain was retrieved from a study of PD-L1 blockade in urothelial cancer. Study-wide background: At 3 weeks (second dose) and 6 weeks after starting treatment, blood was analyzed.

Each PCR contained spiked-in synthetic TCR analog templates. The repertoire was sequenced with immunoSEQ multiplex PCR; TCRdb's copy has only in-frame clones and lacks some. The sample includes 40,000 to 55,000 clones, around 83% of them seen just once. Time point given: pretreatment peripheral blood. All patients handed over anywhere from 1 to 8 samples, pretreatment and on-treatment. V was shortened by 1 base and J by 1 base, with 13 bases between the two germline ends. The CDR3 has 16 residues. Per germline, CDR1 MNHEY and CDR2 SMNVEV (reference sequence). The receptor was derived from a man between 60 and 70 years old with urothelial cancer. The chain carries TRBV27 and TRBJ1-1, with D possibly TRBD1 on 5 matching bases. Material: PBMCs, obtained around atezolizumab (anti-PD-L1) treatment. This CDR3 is CASSLLRVRGNTEAFF. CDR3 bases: TGTGCCAGCAGTTTATTACGGGTTAGGGGGAACACTGAAGCTTTCTTT.